The 27 T cell receptor beta chains below were found in one sample sequenced in a study of PD-1 blockade in classical Hodgkin lymphoma. As to time point: cycle 4 day 1 (C4D1), after 5 to 7 weeks of nivolumab. Exposure to brentuximab vedotin varied, and each patient had relapsed following autologous stem cell transplantation. Method: immunoSEQ multiplex PCR; TCRdb's copy keeps in-frame clones and lacks some. The data show 80,000 to 100,000 clones, 90% to 95% seen once. Sequencing used peripheral blood mononuclear cells (PBMCs), obtained before the fourth cycle of nivolumab. These receptors all stem from a human donor with classical Hodgkin lymphoma.

The gene calls are TRBV29-1 and TRBJ1-1, with D unclear. Between the trimmed V and J ends, which lost 4 bases and 5 bases, there was a span of 14 bases. Germline V lookup: CDR1 SQVTM, CDR2 ANQGSEA. The CDR3 extends over 13 amino acids. The DNA of the CDR3 is TGCAGCGTTGCCTATTCCGGTGGGACTGAAGCTTTCTTT. It encodes CSVAYSGGTEAFF. The full variable domain, in which reference TRBV29-1 and TRBJ1-1 provide the parts outside the CDR3, is SAVISQKPSRDICQRGTSLTIQCQVDSQVTMMFWYRQQPGQSLTLIATANQGSEATYESGFVIDKFPISRPNLTFSTLTVSNMSPEDSSIYLCSVAYSGGTEAFFGQGTRLTVV.

CDR3: CASSLSSAKNIQYF. The DNA for the CDR3 is TGTGCCAGCAGCTTAAGCTCAGCCAAAAACATTCAGTACTTC. The genes are TRBV7-2 and TRBJ2-4; no clear D gene. CDR3 length: 14 amino acids. V lost 2 bases to trimming and J lost 0 bases, with 5 bases between them. CDR1 is SGHTA, CDR2 FQGNSA, per germline.

V gene TRBV27 combines with J gene TRBJ1-1, with D perhaps matching TRBD1 (5 bases). Per germline, CDR1 MNHEY and CDR2 SMNVEV (reference sequence). The CDR3 consists of 15 residues. V shed 2 bases and J shed 1 base, with 11 bases lying between them. The CDR3 DNA is TGTGCCAGCAGTTTAGGCCCAACAGGGAACACTGAAGCTTTCTTT. It is translated as CASSLGPTGNTEAFF.

The chain employs TRBV29-1 and TRBJ1-2; D gene ambiguous. The germline V gene has CDR1 SQVTM and CDR2 ANQGSEA. Trimming stripped 6 bases from V and 0 bases from J, with 11 bases between. This CDR3 has 13 amino acids. In DNA form, the CDR3 reads TGCAGCGTGAACACCAATACTAACTATGGCTACACCTTC. This encodes CSVNTNTNYGYTF.

The sample holds one count of this clone. The chain carries TRBV4-1 and TRBJ2-7; 8 bases line up with TRBD2. The ends lost 4 bases at V and 5 bases at J; junction bases unmatched: 4. Germline CDR1 and CDR2: MGHRA and YSYEKL. There are 13 residues in the CDR3. The CDR3 DNA reads as TGCGCCAGCAGCCGGGGACTAGGTGACGAGCAGTACTTC. It encodes CASSRGLGDEQYF.

The V and J genes are TRBV28 and TRBJ2-1, with 14 bases aligning to TRBD2. The length of the CDR3 is 15 residues. Germline V lookup: CDR1 MDHEN, CDR2 SYDVKM. The ends lost 7 bases at V and 10 bases at J; junction bases unmatched: 9. Here the CDR3 DNA reads TGTGCCAGCAAGCTCCGACTAGCGGGAGGGAGGGAGCAGTTCTTC. Translation: CASKLRLAGGREQFF.

CDR3 sequence reads: CASSHPTTLGSGIEAFF. CDR3 coding DNA: TGTGCCAGCAGTCATCCTACAACACTCGGATCCGGCATTGAAGCTTTCTTT. The chain links TRBV7-9 to TRBJ1-1; D is unclear. The CDR3 runs 17 residues. The V end was cut by 6 bases, the J end by 7 bases, with 27 bases between. The V gene's germline CDR1 is SEHNR and CDR2 FQNEAQ (reference sequence).

In DNA form, the CDR3 reads TGTGCCAGCAGTTTAGGGACAGGGGGCTTCAATGAGCAGTTCTTC. Translation: CASSLGTGGFNEQFF. The chain recombines TRBV28 with TRBJ2-1, with TRBD1 matching 12 bases. The J segment lost 6 bases and the V segment lost 2 bases, leaving 2 bases of the junction unmatched. Per germline, CDR1 MDHEN and CDR2 SYDVKM. CDR3 length equals 15 residues.

The gene calls are TRBV6-1 and TRBJ2-5, with TRBD2 as a possible D gene (5 bases). The CDR3 loop spans 13 amino acids. V was trimmed by 8 bases and J by 5 bases, leaving 15 bases between them. Looked up from germline, CDR1 is MNHNS and CDR2 is SASEGT. The CDR3 sequence is CASSIEGRETQYF. In nucleotides, the CDR3 is TGTGCCAGCTCAATAGAGGGTCGCGAGACCCAGTACTTC.

CDR3 sequence: CASSVGVPLGGELFF. CDR3 in DNA: TGTGCCAGCAGCGTAGGGGTCCCTTTAGGCGGGGAGCTGTTTTTT. The V call is TRBV9, the J call TRBJ2-2; D unclear. CDR1 and CDR2 from the germline V gene are SGDLS and YYNGEE. This CDR3 has 15 amino acids. V gave up 0 bases and J gave up 7 bases, with 13 bases separating them.

The chain combines TRBV28 with TRBJ1-2, with D possibly being TRBD1 (5 bases). The CDR3 is made up of 13 amino acids. Trimming removed 6 bases at V and 5 bases at J, with 13 bases between. CDR1 MDHEN and CDR2 SYDVKM come from the germline V gene. As DNA, the CDR3 is TGTGCCAGCAGCCCCCAGGGCGGGTATGGCTACACCTTC. Translating gives CASSPQGGYGYTF.

The chain couples TRBV11-2 to TRBJ2-7; TRBD2 is a possible D gene (6 bases). Trimming took 2 bases from V and 4 from J, leaving 15 bases between them. CDR1 SGHAT and CDR2 FQNNGV come from the germline V gene. This CDR3 region has 15 residues. For the CDR3, the DNA is TGTGCCAGCAGCTTATCCGGGACTTCGGAATACGAGCAGTACTTC. Translation: CASSLSGTSEYEQYF.

The chain employs TRBV7-7 and TRBJ2-2; D remains ambiguous. V lost 5 bases to trimming and J lost 4 bases, with 8 bases between them. Germline CDR1 reads SSHAT; CDR2 reads FNYEAQ (reference sequence). The CDR3 spans 13 residues. The CDR3 DNA reads TGTGCCAGCAGCCCTCGGAGCACCGGGGAGCTGTTTTTT. The encoded protein is CASSPRSTGELFF.

The chain employs TRBV18 and TRBJ2-2, with 12 bases matching TRBD1. The CDR3 runs to 19 residues. The V and J ends lost 5 bases and 4 bases, in that order; junction bases with no gene match: 14. Germline V CDR1 and CDR2: KGHSH, LQKENI. The CDR3 nucleotides read TGTGCCAGCTCATCACTCCGGGACAGGGGGCGGGTCCCCACCGGGGAGCTGTTTTTT. Protein sequence: CASSSLRDRGRVPTGELFF.

Here the CDR3 DNA reads TGTGCCAGCAGTATCAACACTGAAGCTTTCTTT. Amino acid sequence: CASSINTEAFF. This chain connects TRBV28 to TRBJ1-1, with D uncertain. Trimming stripped 5 bases from V and 2 bases from J, with 3 bases between. Germline CDR1 is MDHEN and CDR2 is SYDVKM. This CDR3 has 11 residues.

About this clone: The same CDR3 arises from other DNA sequences in this sample as well. This chain links TRBV9 with TRBJ2-5; 8 bases line up with TRBD2. This CDR3 comprises 14 residues. Germline assignment: CDR1 SGDLS and CDR2 YYNGEE. V was pared by 0 bases and J by 4 bases, with 2 bases of the junction left unmatched. CDR3 amino acids: CASSVGGTRETQYF. Here the CDR3 DNA reads TGTGCCAGCAGCGTAGGAGGGACTAGAGAGACCCAGTACTTC.

The CDR3 DNA reads as TGTGCCAGCAGTTACAGAAGCGGGAGCAACGAGCAGTACTTC. Protein sequence: CASSYRSGSNEQYF. The chain carries TRBV6-6 and TRBJ2-7; 8 nucleotides align to TRBD2. This CDR3 is 14 amino acids long. The germline CDR1 and CDR2 sequences are MNHNY and SVGAGI (reference sequence). V gave up 2 bases and J gave up 5 bases; unmatched junction bases: 5.

The chain carries TRBV18 and TRBJ2-7; 12 bases map to TRBD1. CDR1 is KGHSH and CDR2 is LQKENI in the germline V gene. CDR3 size: 19 residues. Trimming at V came to 3 bases and at J to 1 base, leaving 13 bases not matched to a gene. The CDR3 DNA follows: TGTGCCAGCTCACCTTTAGCCGGGACAGGGGGCCAGAGGTCCTACGAGCAGTACTTC. Protein: CASSPLAGTGGQRSYEQYF.

This clone was observed a single time. The rearrangement uses TRBV9 and TRBJ2-3; TRBD2 might be the D (6 bases). The germline V gene has CDR1 SGDLS and CDR2 YYNGEE. CDR3 length: 15 residues. With 4 bases removed from V and 0 bases from J, the gap between germline ends came to 12 bases. CDR3 loop: CASSPRGTSTDTQYF. The DNA for the CDR3 is TGTGCCAGCAGCCCTCGCGGGACTAGCACAGATACGCAGTATTTT.

The J gene is TRBJ1-1, the V gene TRBV5-5, with 8 bases aligning to TRBD1. J gave up 2 bases and V 0 bases, and 6 bases lay outside the gene matches. CDR3 length: 16 amino acids. Germline values: CDR1 SGHKS, CDR2 YYEKEE (reference sequence). This chain's CDR3 is CASSLGQGIGNTEAFF. The CDR3 DNA reads TGTGCCAGCAGCTTGGGACAGGGGATTGGAAACACTGAAGCTTTCTTT.

The V gene is TRBV28, the J gene TRBJ1-5; D is ambiguous. This CDR3 region has 15 residues. V shed 2 bases and J shed 0 bases, with 8 bases lying between them. The germline V gene encodes CDR1 MDHEN and CDR2 SYDVKM. Here the CDR3 reads CASSLVSYSNQPQHF. The CDR3 coding sequence is TGTGCCAGCAGTTTAGTATCTTATAGCAATCAGCCCCAGCATTTT. Full variable domain (missing parts from reference TRBV28 and TRBJ1-5): DVKVTQSSRYLVKRTGEKVFLECVQDMDHENMFWYRQDPGLGLRLIYFSYDVKMKEKGDIPEGYSVSREKKERFSLILESASTNQTSMYLCASSLVSYSNQPQHFGDGTRLSIL.

CDR3 protein: CASSLYPGQPRGYTF. The CDR3 bases are TGTGCCAGCAGTTTATACCCGGGACAGCCCAGAGGCTACACCTTC. V gene TRBV28 combines with J gene TRBJ1-2, with 7 nucleotides matching TRBD1. The CDR3 loop spans 15 amino acids. V trimming: 1 base; J trimming: 8 bases; junction bases outside the gene matches: 10. Germline V gene sequence: CDR1 MDHEN, CDR2 SYDVKM.

The V call is TRBV27, the J call TRBJ2-7, with D possibly TRBD2 on 6 matching bases. There are 13 residues in the CDR3. Germline values: CDR1 MNHEY, CDR2 SMNVEV (reference sequence). V gave up 6 bases and J gave up 3 bases, with 12 bases separating them. This CDR3 reads CASSPGTYYEQYF. The CDR3 bases are TGTGCCAGCAGCCCCGGGACTTACTACGAGCAGTACTTC.

The chain links TRBV28 to TRBJ2-2; D uncertain. The CDR3 runs to 12 residues. The V gene's germline CDR1 is MDHEN and CDR2 SYDVKM. V was cut by 3 bases and J by 6 bases, with 5 bases left in between. The CDR3 loop is CASSLNPGELFF. The CDR3 DNA follows: TGTGCCAGCAGTTTGAATCCCGGGGAGCTGTTTTTT.

The V gene is TRBV28, the J gene TRBJ2-1; 7 bases align to TRBD2. Germline loops: CDR1 MDHEN, CDR2 SYDVKM. V dropped 3 bases and J dropped 5; count of bases not matched to a gene: 4. This CDR3 is built from 14 residues. Here the CDR3 reads CASSLAGRDNEQFF. CDR3 bases: TGTGCCAGCAGTTTGGCAGGGAGGGACAATGAGCAGTTCTTC.

In this sample, this clone turned up once. The CDR3 sequence is CASSFSAPRGPGQFF. CDR3 sequence (DNA): TGTGCCAGCAGTTTCTCCGCCCCCAGGGGGCCGGGGCAGTTCTTC. The chain has TRBV28 and TRBJ2-1; 8 bases match TRBD1. CDR1 is MDHEN and CDR2 is SYDVKM in the germline V gene. J gave up 12 bases and V 3 bases, and 13 bases lay outside the gene matches. The CDR3 covers 15 residues.

The V gene is TRBV14, the J gene TRBJ2-7; D may be TRBD1 (5 bases). This CDR3 comprises 11 residues. Trimming shortened V by 5 bases and J by 6 bases, and 8 bases separated the two germline ends. Per germline, CDR1 SGHDN and CDR2 FVKESK. In DNA, the CDR3 is TGTGCCAGCAGCGAAGGGGTCGAGCAGTACTTC. Its translation is CASSEGVEQYF.